Below are 14 T cell receptor beta chains sequenced from a single sample in a study of shared clonotypes between healthy human individuals. Sequencing was performed with immunoSEQ multiplex PCR; in TCRdb, only in-frame clones are kept and a portion is missing. Among 550,000 to 600,000 clones listed, about 98% were seen once. Positively selected for CCR7, the CD45RO-negative cells used as naive CD8 cells excluded terminally differentiated effector memory CD45RA+ cells. The sequenced sample was naive CD8+ T cells sorted from blood. All receptors come from a man aged 25-45 years in good health.

Concerning this clone: The sample holds other DNA sequences that translate to the same CDR3. The chain is built from TRBV9 and TRBJ1-2; perhaps TRBD1 as D (6 bases). V was trimmed by 3 bases and J by 5 bases, leaving 8 bases between them. The CDR3 spans 12 residues. CDR1 is SGDLS, CDR2 YYNGEE, per germline. The CDR3 loop is CASSDRAYGYTF. In nucleotides, the CDR3 is TGTGCCAGCAGCGACAGGGCGTATGGCTACACCTTC.

The rearrangement joins TRBV19 to TRBJ2-7; D might be TRBD2 (5 bases). The CDR3 is 13 amino acids. The germline CDR1 and CDR2 sequences are LNHDA and SQIVND (reference sequence). The V end lost 3 bases, the J end lost 5 bases, and 11 bases lay between the germline ends. CDR3 coding DNA: TGTGCCAGTAGTATCGGTCACGGGAACGAGCAGTACTTC. Translating gives CASSIGHGNEQYF.

This chain uses TRBV7-2 with TRBJ2-3; 8 nucleotides line up with TRBD1. Germline CDR1 SGHTA, CDR2 FQGNSA. After removal of 4 bases from V and 7 bases from J, the junction contained 13 bases not matched to a gene. The CDR3 length is 16 residues. Here the CDR3 DNA reads TGTGCCAGCAGCTCGATCTCCGGGACAGGTGACCATACGCAGTATTTT. As protein: CASSSISGTGDHTQYF. Full variable domain (remainder filled in from reference TRBV7-2 and TRBJ2-3): GAGVSQSPSNKVTEKGKDVELRCDPISGHTALYWYRQSLGQGLEFLIYFQGNSAPDKSGLPSDRFSAERTGGSVSTLTIQRTQQEDSAVYLCASSSISGTGDHTQYFGPGTRLTVL.

The chain recombines TRBV4-1 with TRBJ2-7, with D unclear. The CDR3 contains 15 residues. The V end was cut by 1 base, the J end by 1 base, with 11 bases between. Per germline, CDR1 MGHRA and CDR2 YSYEKL. The CDR3 DNA follows: TGCGCCAGCAGCCAAGTACTTCGCCCATCCTACGAGCAGTACTTC. Translating gives CASSQVLRPSYEQYF.

The V and J genes are TRBV7-9 and TRBJ2-2; D unclear. This CDR3 is built from 17 residues. V was pared by 4 bases and J by 2 bases, with 17 bases between. Germline V gives CDR1 SEHNR, CDR2 FQNEAQ (reference sequence). The CDR3 protein is CASSSVQARRNTGELFF. The CDR3 DNA reads TGTGCCAGCAGCTCTGTCCAGGCGCGGAGAAACACCGGGGAGCTGTTTTTT.

Concerning this clone itself: Within the sample, other DNA sequences also encode this same CDR3. The rearrangement links TRBV11-2 to TRBJ2-7; 7 positions match TRBD1. The V gene's germline CDR1 is SGHAT and CDR2 FQNNGV. There are 14 residues in the CDR3. Losses at the gene ends were 5 bases for V and 2 bases for J; bases not matched to a gene: 6. The CDR3 reads CASSPGQGAYEQYF. The DNA of the CDR3 is TGTGCCAGCAGCCCCGGGCAGGGGGCCTACGAGCAGTACTTC.

The chain couples TRBV27 to TRBJ2-2, with unresolved D. There are 17 residues in the CDR3. The germline CDR1 and CDR2 sequences are MNHEY and SMNVEV (reference sequence). V lost 3 bases and J lost 7, with 21 bases in between. DNA for the CDR3: TGTGCCAGCAGTTTCTGGCCGGCATTTGACCTCGGCGGGGAGCTGTTTTTT. Amino acid sequence: CASSFWPAFDLGGELFF.

This chain uses TRBV15 with TRBJ2-7, with D unresolved. CDR1 is LNHNV, CDR2 YYDKDF, per germline (reference sequence). V was clipped by 1 base and J by 2 bases, with 12 bases between them. The CDR3 extends over 15 amino acids. The chain's CDR3 is CATSRALGATYEQYF. The DNA of the CDR3 is TGTGCCACCAGCAGAGCCTTAGGAGCTACCTACGAGCAGTACTTC.

The chain joins TRBV18 to TRBJ2-1, with 12 bases matching TRBD2. The CDR3 length is 13 residues. V lost 11 bases and J lost 4; bases outside the gene matches: 3. The germline CDR1 and CDR2 sequences are KGHSH and LQKENI. The CDR3 coding sequence is TGTGCCTCCGGGACTAGCGGGTACAATGAGCAGTTCTTC. As protein: CASGTSGYNEQFF.

The chain joins TRBV29-1 to TRBJ2-1; 7 bases fit TRBD2. This CDR3 comprises 15 residues. V was pared by 7 bases and J by 2 bases, with 11 bases of the junction left unmatched. Germline values: CDR1 SQVTM, CDR2 ANQGSEA. The CDR3 sequence is CSGEWAGRTYNEQFF. The CDR3 region has the DNA TGCAGCGGTGAGTGGGCCGGGAGGACCTACAATGAGCAGTTCTTC.

The chain is built from TRBV29-1 and TRBJ2-1; D call uncertain. V was shortened by 5 bases and J by 0 bases, with 20 bases between the two germline ends. The CDR3 is 17 amino acids. CDR1 and CDR2 from the germline V gene are SQVTM and ANQGSEA. The chain's CDR3 is CSVRRPRRKSSYNEQFF. In DNA, the CDR3 is TGCAGCGTTCGTCGGCCCAGGAGAAAGAGCTCCTACAATGAGCAGTTCTTC.

Written as DNA, the CDR3 is TGTGCCAGCAGCCGGACAGGGAGTGAAGCTTTCTTT. It encodes CASSRTGSEAFF. The chain is built from TRBV6-5 and TRBJ1-1, with 8 positions matching TRBD1. The V gene's germline CDR1 is MNHEY and CDR2 SVGAGI. The CDR3 has 12 residues. J gave up 7 bases and V 6 bases, and 4 bases lay outside the gene matches.

The CDR3 DNA is TGCGCCAGCAGCTGGGACACAGGGAGCACAGATACGCAGTATTTT. This gives the protein CASSWDTGSTDTQYF. The V gene is TRBV5-1, the J gene TRBJ2-3, with D tentatively TRBD1 (6 bases). V was trimmed by 3 bases and J by 0 bases, leaving 11 bases between them. The V gene's germline CDR1 is SGHRS and CDR2 YFSETQ. The CDR3 loop spans 15 amino acids. Full variable domain (outside the CDR3, taken from reference TRBV5-1 and TRBJ2-3): KAGVTQTPRYLIKTRGQQVTLSCSPISGHRSVSWYQQTPGQGLQFLFEYFSETQRNKGNFPGRFSGRQFSNSRSEMNVSTLELGDSALYLCASSWDTGSTDTQYFGPGTRLTVL.

This chain uses TRBV7-9 with TRBJ2-1; no clear D gene. V lost 1 base, J lost 5 bases, and 6 bases lay in between. In germline, CDR1 is SEHNR, CDR2 FQNEAQ (reference sequence). The CDR3 is 13 residues long. As DNA, the CDR3 is TGTGCCAGCAGCTTAGTCCAGAACAATGAGCAGTTCTTC. Protein product: CASSLVQNNEQFF.